This section outlines one T cell receptor beta chain sequence together with its context. The PCR contained 60 Vbeta and 13 Jbeta primers. In the study's own analysis: Unique TCR beta chains totaled approximately 83 million in a later count, with approximately 11 million of them shared. The method was immunoSEQ multiplex PCR; TCRdb's version includes in-frame clones alone and lacks a portion of them. For V, J and clone size, that table is used; D and trimming come from the DNA. The sample has about 180,000 clones; 77% are singletons. This sample is part of a study of cytomegalovirus exposure and HLA in healthy donors. Study-level background: An earlier analysis identified approximately 110 million unique TCR beta sequences in some 170 million T cells. Early release data held some 80 million unique TCRs from HLA-typed donors.

The TCR was taken from an older woman in good health and CMV-seropositive. The sample taken for sequencing was PBMCs.

Written as DNA, the CDR3 is TGCGCCAGCAGCTTGGAACCGGGACTATTGACAGATACGCAGTATTTT. It translates to CASSLEPGLLTDTQYF. V usage is TRBV5-1 and J usage is TRBJ2-3; 7 nucleotides match TRBD2. J was trimmed by 3 bases and V by 0 bases; bases with no gene match: 7. This CDR3 is built from 16 residues. Germline CDR1 reads SGHRS; CDR2 reads YFSETQ. The whole variable domain, remainder taken from reference TRBV5-1 and TRBJ2-3, is KAGVTQTPRYLIKTRGQQVTLSCSPISGHRSVSWYQQTPGQGLQFLFEYFSETQRNKGNFPGRFSGRQFSNSRSEMNVSTLELGDSALYLCASSLEPGLLTDTQYFGPGTRLTVL.